This T cell receptor (beta chain) derives from a study of cytomegalovirus exposure and HLA in healthy donors. After removal of 4 bases from V and 8 bases from J, the junction contained 2 bases not matched to a gene. From germline, CDR1 is LGHNA and CDR2 YSLEER. This CDR3 has 15 amino acids. TCRdb's table, derived via immunoSEQ multiplex PCR, lists solely in-frame clones and lacks some. The sample has 100,000 to 150,000 clones, roughly nine tenths seen once. The chain joins TRBV4-3 to TRBJ2-1, with TRBD2 identical over 16 bases. This clonotype originated in a woman aged 18-30 years in good health and CMV-seronegative. The sequenced material came from PBMCs. The CDR3 is CASSLGLAGGYEQFF. The CDR3 nucleotides read TGCGCCAGCAGCCTGGGACTAGCGGGGGGGTATGAGCAGTTCTTC.